Listed below are T cell receptor delta chains from one sample, sequenced in a study of delta chain sequences of gamma delta T cells. TCRdb called clones anew from the 5' RACE reads with CATT. The repertoire holds about 2,400 delta-chain clones, with roughly 28% as singletons. The specimen was either unsorted cells or a sorted T cell fraction (not recorded which). These TCRs come from a human donor in good health. Each CDR3 is given with its conserved first and last residue. The order of the fields is V gene, D gene, J gene, clone size, CDR3 protein, CDR3 DNA. D genes are given only for firm matches. Clone size is given for some rows only: seen once, a few or many times, or a class if the clone is expanded.

V gene: TRDV2; D gene: TRDD3; J gene: TRDJ1; clone size: medium-sized; CDR3 protein: CACDTLTGGLRERTDKLIF; CDR3 DNA: TGTGCCTGTGACACCCTAACTGGGGGATTAAGGGAGAGGACCGATAAACTCATCTTT
V gene: TRDV2; D gene: TRDD3; J gene: TRDJ1; clone size: large; CDR3 protein: CACDTLDGGYASIDKLIF; CDR3 DNA: TGTGCCTGTGACACTCTAGATGGGGGATACGCCTCGATCGATAAACTCATCTTT
V gene: TRDV2; D gene: TRDD3; J gene: TRDJ1; clone size: -; CDR3 protein: CACDTVGYADKLIF; CDR3 DNA: TGTGCCTGTGACACCGTAGGATACGCCGATAAACTCATCTTT
V gene: TRDV2; D gene: -; J gene: TRDJ1; clone size: medium-sized; CDR3 protein: CASSPLGSDTDKLIF; CDR3 DNA: TGTGCCTCTTCACCATTGGGGTCTGACACCGATAAACTCATCTTT
V gene: TRDV2; D gene: -; J gene: TRDJ1; clone size: few; CDR3 protein: CACEALPTITGDTVPVGVDKLIF; CDR3 DNA: TGTGCCTGTGAGGCCCTTCCTACCATTACTGGGGATACGGTGCCGGTGGGTGTAGATAAACTCATCTTT
V gene: TRDV2; D gene: TRDD3; J gene: TRDJ1; clone size: -; CDR3 protein: CACDTVLGAKGPDKLIF; CDR3 DNA: TGTGCCTGTGACACCGTTCTGGGGGCAAAGGGCCCCGATAAACTCATCTTT
V gene: TRDV2; D gene: TRDD3; J gene: TRDJ1; clone size: -; CDR3 protein: CACDTLGVSTYTDKLIF; CDR3 DNA: TGTGCCTGTGACACTCTGGGGGTTTCAACTTACACCGATAAACTCATCTTT
V gene: TRDV2; D gene: TRDD3; J gene: TRDJ4; clone size: medium-sized; CDR3 protein: CACDTVVLGAPPLIF; CDR3 DNA: TGTGCCTGTGACACCGTCGTACTGGGGGCCCCACCCCTGATCTTT
V gene: TRDV2; D gene: TRDD3; J gene: TRDJ3; clone size: medium-sized; CDR3 protein: CACDTVLGTWDTRQMFF; CDR3 DNA: TGTGCCTGTGACACCGTACTGGGGACCTGGGACACCCGACAGATGTTTTTC
V gene: TRDV2; D gene: TRDD3; J gene: TRDJ3; clone size: medium-sized; CDR3 protein: CACDTVKTGGSTYWDTRQMFF; CDR3 DNA: TGTGCCTGTGACACCGTGAAAACTGGGGGATCCACGTACTGGGACACCCGACAGATGTTTTTC
V gene: TRDV2; D gene: TRDD3; J gene: TRDJ3; clone size: medium-sized; CDR3 protein: CACDTPTGGRSWDTRQMFF; CDR3 DNA: TGTGCCTGTGACACCCCTACTGGGGGACGTTCCTGGGACACCCGACAGATGTTTTTC
V gene: TRDV2; D gene: TRDD3; J gene: TRDJ2; clone size: medium-sized; CDR3 protein: CACDMAGGGPLTAQLFF; CDR3 DNA: TGTGCCTGTGACATGGCTGGGGGAGGTCCTTTGACAGCACAACTCTTCTTT
V gene: TRDV2; D gene: TRDD3; J gene: TRDJ3; clone size: -; CDR3 protein: CACDTVGDTRRGRESSWDTRQMFF; CDR3 DNA: TGTGCCTGTGACACAGTGGGGGATACCCGCAGGGGGCGAGAAAGCTCCTGGGACACCCGACAGATGTTTTTC
V gene: TRDV2; D gene: TRDD3; J gene: TRDJ3; clone size: few; CDR3 protein: CACDTVLGGQSSWDTRQMFF; CDR3 DNA: TGTGCCTGTGACACCGTCCTGGGGGGCCAAAGCTCCTGGGACACCCGACAGATGTTTTTC
V gene: TRDV2; D gene: TRDD3; J gene: TRDJ1; clone size: few; CDR3 protein: CACDPLSGGWDHYTDKLIF; CDR3 DNA: TGTGCCTGTGACCCACTATCGGGGGGATGGGACCATTACACCGATAAACTCATCTTT
V gene: TRDV2; D gene: TRDD3; J gene: TRDJ1; clone size: medium-sized; CDR3 protein: CACDTVELGANTDKLIF; CDR3 DNA: TGTGCCTGTGACACGGTTGAACTGGGGGCCAACACCGATAAACTCATCTTT
V gene: TRDV2; D gene: TRDD3; J gene: TRDJ1; clone size: few; CDR3 protein: CACDNILGDTPDKLIF; CDR3 DNA: TGTGCCTGTGACAACATACTGGGGGATACGCCCGATAAACTCATCTTT
V gene: TRDV2; D gene: TRDD3; J gene: TRDJ1; clone size: medium-sized; CDR3 protein: CACAELGTIGTDKLIF; CDR3 DNA: TGTGCCTGTGCGGAACTGGGGACGATAGGGACCGATAAACTCATCTTT
V gene: TRDV2; D gene: TRDD3; J gene: TRDJ1; clone size: large; CDR3 protein: CACDPLLGEKYTDKLIF; CDR3 DNA: TGTGCCTGTGACCCACTACTGGGGGAAAAGTACACCGATAAACTCATCTTT
V gene: TRDV2; D gene: -; J gene: TRDJ1; clone size: -; CDR3 protein: CACDTILYTDKLIF; CDR3 DNA: TGTGCCTGTGACACGATCCTGTACACCGATAAACTCATCTTT
V gene: TRDV2; D gene: TRDD3; J gene: TRDJ1; clone size: -; CDR3 protein: CACDTVLRRDTQNKLIF; CDR3 DNA: TGTGCCTGTGACACCGTCCTACGACGGGATACGCAAAATAAACTCATCTTT
V gene: TRDV2; D gene: TRDD3; J gene: TRDJ1; clone size: few; CDR3 protein: CACDTIGDIATDKLIF; CDR3 DNA: TGTGCCTGTGACACTATTGGGGATATTGCAACCGATAAACTCATCTTT
V gene: TRDV2; D gene: -; J gene: TRDJ3; clone size: large; CDR3 protein: CACDTVGKKEWDTRQMFF; CDR3 DNA: TGTGCCTGTGACACCGTGGGGAAGAAGGAGTGGGACACCCGACAGATGTTTTTC
V gene: TRDV2; D gene: -; J gene: TRDJ1; clone size: large; CDR3 protein: CACDTVGLRGPPGKLIF; CDR3 DNA: TGTGCCTGTGACACCGTGGGACTGCGGGGGCCGCCGGGTAAACTCATCTTT